This T cell receptor (beta chain) was sequenced during a study of cytomegalovirus exposure and HLA in healthy donors. The table lists this clone with a few counts. Antigen unknown. Study-wide findings and caveats: Donor immune exposure was known only as CMV serostatus. Some TCR beta chains (roughly 160 of them) were listed as cytomegalovirus-associated. Productive status was seen about 90% or about 30% of the time for most TCR beta V segments in an earlier analysis. The HLA-A and HLA-B alleles of most subjects were reportedly predicted accurately from TCR beta sequences.

Both 60 Vbeta primers and 13 Jbeta primers went into the PCR. Sequencing was performed with immunoSEQ multiplex PCR; in TCRdb, only in-frame clones are kept and a portion is missing. The profile covers about 170,000 clones, with 73% appearing a single time and approximately 5.1% taken by the ten largest. The CDR3 runs to 16 residues. Germline assignment: CDR1 MNHEY and CDR2 SVGAGI. V lost 2 bases and J lost 6; bases outside the gene matches: 5. This TCR was sampled from a woman younger than 30 in good health and CMV-seropositive. The sequenced sample consisted of PBMCs. The chain uses TRBV6-5 and TRBJ1-6; 9 bases are shared with TRBD1. In DNA form, the CDR3 reads TGTGCCAGCAGTTACCGGGGGACAGGGAGTAATTCACCCCTCCACTTT. This gives the protein CASSYRGTGSNSPLHF.